This TCR beta chain derives from a study of blood T cell repertoires in COVID-19. Some clones are missing from TCRdb's copy, which holds only in-frame ones; the method was immunoSEQ multiplex PCR. The table includes about 170,000 clones, over 65% detected once. This clone has only a few counts. Within the sample, other DNA sequences also encode this same CDR3. CDR3 length: 17 residues. V shed 3 bases, J shed 0 bases, and the junction held 5 bases outside the gene matches. Per the germline V gene, CDR1 is SGDLS and CDR2 is YYNGEE. The genes are TRBV9 and TRBJ2-3; 12 positions match TRBD2. Sequencing used peripheral blood. The source of this sequence is a woman older than 75 with acute or convalescent COVID-19. The CDR3 coding sequence is TGTGCCAGCAGCGCATTGGGGACTAGCGGGAGCACAGATACGCAGTATTTT. This translates into CASSALGTSGSTDTQYF.